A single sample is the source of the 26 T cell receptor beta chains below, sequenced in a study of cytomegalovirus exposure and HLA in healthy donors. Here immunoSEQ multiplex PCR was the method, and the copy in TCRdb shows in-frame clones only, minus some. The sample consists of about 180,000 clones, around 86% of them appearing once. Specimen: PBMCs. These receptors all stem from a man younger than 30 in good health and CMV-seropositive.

CDR3 nucleotide sequence: TGCGCCAGCAGCCCGGGACAGGGTAATCATGAGCAGTTCTTC. Translated: CASSPGQGNHEQFF. The V and J genes are TRBV5-1 and TRBJ2-1, with 9 bases that match TRBD1. The germline V gene encodes CDR1 SGHRS and CDR2 YFSETQ. The CDR3 spans 14 residues. The junction had 7 bases not matched to a gene; V was cut back by 4 bases and J by 8 bases.

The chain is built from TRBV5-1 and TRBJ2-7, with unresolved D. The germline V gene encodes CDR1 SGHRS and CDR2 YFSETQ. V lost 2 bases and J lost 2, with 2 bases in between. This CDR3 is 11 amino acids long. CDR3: CASSFAYEQYF. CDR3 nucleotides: TGCGCCAGCAGCTTCGCCTACGAGCAGTACTTC.

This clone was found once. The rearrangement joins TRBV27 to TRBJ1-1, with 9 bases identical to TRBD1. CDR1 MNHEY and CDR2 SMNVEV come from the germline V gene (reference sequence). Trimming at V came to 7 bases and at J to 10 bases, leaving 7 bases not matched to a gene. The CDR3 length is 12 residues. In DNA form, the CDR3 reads TGTGCCAGCACGGGACAGGGTCGAGCAGCTTTCTTT. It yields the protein CASTGQGRAAFF.

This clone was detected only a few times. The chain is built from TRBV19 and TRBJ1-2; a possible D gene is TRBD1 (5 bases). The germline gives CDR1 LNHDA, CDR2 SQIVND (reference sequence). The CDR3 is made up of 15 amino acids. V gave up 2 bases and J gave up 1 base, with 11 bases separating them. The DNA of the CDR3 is TGTGCCAGTAGTATAACAGGCGGATTTAACTATGGCTACACCTTC. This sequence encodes CASSITGGFNYGYTF.

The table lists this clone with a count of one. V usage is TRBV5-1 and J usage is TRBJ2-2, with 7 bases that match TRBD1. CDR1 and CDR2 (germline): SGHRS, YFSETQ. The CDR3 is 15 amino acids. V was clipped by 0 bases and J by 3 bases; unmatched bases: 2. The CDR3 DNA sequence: TGCGCCAGCAGCTTGGACAGGGGATACACCGGGGAGCTGTTTTTT. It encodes CASSLDRGYTGELFF.

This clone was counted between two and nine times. The chain's CDR3 is CATGGQGGGYTF. For the CDR3, the DNA is TGTGCCACCGGAGGACAGGGCGGTGGCTACACCTTC. V usage is TRBV10-3 and J usage is TRBJ1-2; 8 bases line up with TRBD1. Trimming cost V 10 bases and J 7 bases; bases outside gene matches: 8. Per the germline V gene, CDR1 is ENHRY and CDR2 is SYGVKD. The CDR3 is made up of 12 amino acids.

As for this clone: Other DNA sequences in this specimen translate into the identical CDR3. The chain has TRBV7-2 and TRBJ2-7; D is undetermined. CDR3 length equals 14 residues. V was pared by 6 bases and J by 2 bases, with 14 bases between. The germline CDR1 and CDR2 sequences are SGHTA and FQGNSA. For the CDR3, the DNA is TGTGCCAGCAGTTCAAACCGCGTAGCCTACGAGCAGTACTTC. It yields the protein CASSSNRVAYEQYF.

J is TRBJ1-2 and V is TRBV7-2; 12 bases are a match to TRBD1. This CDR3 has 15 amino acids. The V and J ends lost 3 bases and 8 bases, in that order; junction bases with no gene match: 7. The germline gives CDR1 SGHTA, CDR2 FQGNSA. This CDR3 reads CASSFRDRGQGGYTF. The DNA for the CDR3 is TGTGCCAGCAGCTTCCGGGACAGGGGGCAAGGAGGCTACACCTTC.

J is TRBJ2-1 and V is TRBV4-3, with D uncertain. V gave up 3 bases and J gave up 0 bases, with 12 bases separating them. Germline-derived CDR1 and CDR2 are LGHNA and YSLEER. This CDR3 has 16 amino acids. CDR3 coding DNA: TGCGCCAGCAGCCACAGTCCCTGGGCCTCCTACAATGAGCAGTTCTTC. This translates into CASSHSPWASYNEQFF.

CDR3 sequence (DNA): TGTGCCAGCAGCCTTAGGGGACACAACACAGATACGCAGTATTTT. Translation: CASSLRGHNTDTQYF. The chain employs TRBV4-2 and TRBJ2-3; a weak D match, TRBD1 (6 bases). The V end lost 4 bases, the J end lost 2 bases, and 13 bases lay between the germline ends. The V gene's germline CDR1 is LGHNA and CDR2 YNFKEQ. This CDR3 has 15 residues.

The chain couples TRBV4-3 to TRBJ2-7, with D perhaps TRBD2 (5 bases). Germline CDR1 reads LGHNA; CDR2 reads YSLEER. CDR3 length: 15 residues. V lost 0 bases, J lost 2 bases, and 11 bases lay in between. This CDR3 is CASSQDKKGAYEQYF. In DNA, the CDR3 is TGCGCCAGCAGCCAAGATAAAAAGGGAGCCTACGAGCAGTACTTC.

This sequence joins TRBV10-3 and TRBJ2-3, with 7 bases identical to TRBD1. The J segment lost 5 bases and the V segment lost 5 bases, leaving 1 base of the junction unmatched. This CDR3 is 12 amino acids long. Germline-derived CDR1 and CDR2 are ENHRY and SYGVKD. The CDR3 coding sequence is TGTGCCATCAGTCAGGGGGAAGATACGCAGTATTTT. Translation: CAISQGEDTQYF.

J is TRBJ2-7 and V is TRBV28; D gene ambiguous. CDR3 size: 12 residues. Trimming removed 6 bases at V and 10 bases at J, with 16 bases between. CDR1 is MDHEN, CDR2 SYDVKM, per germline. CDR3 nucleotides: TGTGCCAGCAGCCTCCCCGGGTTCGGACAGTACTTC. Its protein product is CASSLPGFGQYF.

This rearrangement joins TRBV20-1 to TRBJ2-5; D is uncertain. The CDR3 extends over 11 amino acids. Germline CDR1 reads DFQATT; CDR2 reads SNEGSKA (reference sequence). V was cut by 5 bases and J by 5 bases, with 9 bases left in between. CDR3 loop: CSAHFRETQYF. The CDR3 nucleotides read TGCAGTGCTCACTTCCGCGAGACCCAGTACTTC.

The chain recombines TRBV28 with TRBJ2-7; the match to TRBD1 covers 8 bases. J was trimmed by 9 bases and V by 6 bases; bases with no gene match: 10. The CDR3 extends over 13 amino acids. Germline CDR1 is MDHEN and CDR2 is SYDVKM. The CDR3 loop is CASSTPHDRGQYF. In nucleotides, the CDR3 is TGTGCCAGCAGCACCCCACACGACAGGGGGCAGTACTTC.

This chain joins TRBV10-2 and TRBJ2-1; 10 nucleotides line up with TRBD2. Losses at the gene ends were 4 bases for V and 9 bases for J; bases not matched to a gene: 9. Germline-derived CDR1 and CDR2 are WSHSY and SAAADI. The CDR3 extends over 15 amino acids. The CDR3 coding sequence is TGCGCCAGCAGTGTAAAGAGCGGGAGGGAAAGTGAGCAGTTCTTC. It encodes CASSVKSGRESEQFF.

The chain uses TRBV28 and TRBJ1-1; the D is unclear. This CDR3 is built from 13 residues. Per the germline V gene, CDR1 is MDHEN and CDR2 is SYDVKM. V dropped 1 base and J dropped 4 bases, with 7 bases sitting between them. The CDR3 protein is CASSLFGGTEAFF. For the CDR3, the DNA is TGTGCCAGCAGTTTATTTGGCGGCACTGAAGCTTTCTTT.

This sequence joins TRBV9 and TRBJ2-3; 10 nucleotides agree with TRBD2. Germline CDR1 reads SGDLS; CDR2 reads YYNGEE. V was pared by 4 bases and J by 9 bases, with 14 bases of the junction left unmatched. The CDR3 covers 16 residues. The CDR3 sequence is CASSLGTSGAPGTQYF. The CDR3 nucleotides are TGTGCCAGCAGCCTCGGCACTAGCGGGGCACCGGGCACGCAGTATTTT. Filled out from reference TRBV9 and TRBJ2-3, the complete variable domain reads DSGVTQTPKHLITATGQRVTLRCSPRSGDLSVYWYQQSLDQGLQFLIQYYNGEERAKGNILERFSAQQFPDLHSELNLSSLELGDSALYFCASSLGTSGAPGTQYFGPGTRLTVL.

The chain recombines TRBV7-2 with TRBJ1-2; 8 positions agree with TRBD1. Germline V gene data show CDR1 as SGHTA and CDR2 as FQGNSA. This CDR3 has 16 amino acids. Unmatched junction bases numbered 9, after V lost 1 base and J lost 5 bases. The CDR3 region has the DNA TGTGCCAGCAGCTTAGACAGATTCGACAGGGGATATGGCTACACCTTC. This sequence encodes CASSLDRFDRGYGYTF.

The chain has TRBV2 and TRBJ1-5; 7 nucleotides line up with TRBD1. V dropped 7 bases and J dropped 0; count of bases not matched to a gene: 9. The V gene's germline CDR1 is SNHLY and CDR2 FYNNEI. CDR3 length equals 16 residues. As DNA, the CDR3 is TGTGCCAGCACCACGACAGGGTTATATAGCAATCAGCCCCAGCATTTT. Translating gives CASTTTGLYSNQPQHF.

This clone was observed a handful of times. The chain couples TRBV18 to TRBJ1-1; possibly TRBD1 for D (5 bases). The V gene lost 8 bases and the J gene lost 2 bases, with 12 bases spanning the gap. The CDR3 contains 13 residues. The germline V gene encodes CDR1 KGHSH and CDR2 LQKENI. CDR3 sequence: CASRPQGNTEAFF. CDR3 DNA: TGTGCCAGCAGACCTCAGGGTAACACTGAAGCTTTCTTT.

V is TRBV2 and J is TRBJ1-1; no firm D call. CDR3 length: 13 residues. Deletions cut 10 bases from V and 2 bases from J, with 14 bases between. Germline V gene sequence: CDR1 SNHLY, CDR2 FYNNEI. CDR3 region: CATQVWPNTEAFF. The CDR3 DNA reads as TGTGCCACCCAGGTATGGCCTAACACTGAAGCTTTCTTT.

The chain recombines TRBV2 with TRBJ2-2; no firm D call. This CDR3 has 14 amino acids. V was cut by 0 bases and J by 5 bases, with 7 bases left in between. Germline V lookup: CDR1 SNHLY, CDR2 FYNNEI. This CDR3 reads CASSEAPGTGELFF. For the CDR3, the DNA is TGTGCCAGCAGTGAAGCGCCAGGAACCGGGGAGCTGTTTTTT.

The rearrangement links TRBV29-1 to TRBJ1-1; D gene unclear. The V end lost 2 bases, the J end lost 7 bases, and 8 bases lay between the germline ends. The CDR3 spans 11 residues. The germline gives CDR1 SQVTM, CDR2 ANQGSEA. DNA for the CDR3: TGCAGCGTTGAACCCGGGAGTGAAGCTTTCTTT. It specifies CSVEPGSEAFF. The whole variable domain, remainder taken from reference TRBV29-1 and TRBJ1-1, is SAVISQKPSRDICQRGTSLTIQCQVDSQVTMMFWYRQQPGQSLTLIATANQGSEATYESGFVIDKFPISRPNLTFSTLTVSNMSPEDSSIYLCSVEPGSEAFFGQGTRLTVV.

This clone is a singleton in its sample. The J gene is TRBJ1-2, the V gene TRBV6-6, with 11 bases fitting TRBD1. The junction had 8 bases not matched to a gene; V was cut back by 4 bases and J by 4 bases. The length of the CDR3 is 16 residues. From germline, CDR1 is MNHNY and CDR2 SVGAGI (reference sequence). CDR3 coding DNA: TGTGCCAGCAGTTTAGGACAGGGGGCGCGGATCTATGGCTACACCTTC. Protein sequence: CASSLGQGARIYGYTF.

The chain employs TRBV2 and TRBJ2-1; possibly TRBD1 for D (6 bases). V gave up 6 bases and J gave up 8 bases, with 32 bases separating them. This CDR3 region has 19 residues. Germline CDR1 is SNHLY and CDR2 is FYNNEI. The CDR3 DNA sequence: TGTGCCAGCAGGGGTAGCATTTGGACAGCCGTTGGAGGTGAGGATGAGCAGTTCTTC. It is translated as CASRGSIWTAVGGEDEQFF. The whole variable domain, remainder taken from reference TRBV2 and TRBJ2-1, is EPEVTQTPSHQVTQMGQEVILRCVPISNHLYFYWYRQILGQKVEFLVSFYNNEISEKSEIFDDQFSVERPDGSNFTLKIRSTKLEDSAMYFCASRGSIWTAVGGEDEQFFGPGTRLTVL.